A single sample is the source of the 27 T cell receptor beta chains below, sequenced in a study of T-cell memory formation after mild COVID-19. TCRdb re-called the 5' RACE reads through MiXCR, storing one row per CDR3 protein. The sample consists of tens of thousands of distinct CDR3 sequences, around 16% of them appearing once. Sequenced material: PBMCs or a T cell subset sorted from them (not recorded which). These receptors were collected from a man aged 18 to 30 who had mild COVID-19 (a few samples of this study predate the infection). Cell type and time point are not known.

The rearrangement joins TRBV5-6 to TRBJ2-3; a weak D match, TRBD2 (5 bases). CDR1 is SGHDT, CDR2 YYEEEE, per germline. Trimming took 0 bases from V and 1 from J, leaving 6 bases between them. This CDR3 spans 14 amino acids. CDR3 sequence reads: CASSLEEGTDTQYF. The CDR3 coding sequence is TGTGCCAGCAGCTTGGAGGAGGGCACAGATACGCAGTATTTT.

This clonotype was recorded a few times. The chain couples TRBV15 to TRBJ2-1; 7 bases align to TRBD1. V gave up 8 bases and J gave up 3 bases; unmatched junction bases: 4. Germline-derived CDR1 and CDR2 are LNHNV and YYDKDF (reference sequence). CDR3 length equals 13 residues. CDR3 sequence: CATSGTVYNEQFF. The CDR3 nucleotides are TGTGCCACCTCGGGGACAGTCTACAATGAGCAGTTCTTC.

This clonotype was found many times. The CDR3 protein is CASTLGTEAFF. The CDR3 coding sequence is TGTGCCAGCACCCTAGGGACTGAAGCTTTCTTT. The chain joins TRBV5-4 to TRBJ1-1; unclear D gene. The CDR3 totals 11 residues. Trimming removed 6 bases from V and 5 bases from J, with 8 bases in between. Germline CDR1 is SGHNT and CDR2 is YYREEE (reference sequence).

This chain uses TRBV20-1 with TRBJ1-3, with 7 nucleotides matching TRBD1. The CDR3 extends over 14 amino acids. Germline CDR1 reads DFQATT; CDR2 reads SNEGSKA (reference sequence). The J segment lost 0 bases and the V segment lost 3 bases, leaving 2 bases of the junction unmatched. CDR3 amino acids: CSASGTDSGNTIYF. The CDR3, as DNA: TGCAGTGCTAGCGGGACAGACTCTGGAAACACCATATATTTT.

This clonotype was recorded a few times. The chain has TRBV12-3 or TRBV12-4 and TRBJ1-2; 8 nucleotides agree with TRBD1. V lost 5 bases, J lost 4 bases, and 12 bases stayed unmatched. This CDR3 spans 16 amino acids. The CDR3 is CASSIPLQGAGYGYTF. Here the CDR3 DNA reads TGTGCCAGCAGTATTCCCCTCCAGGGGGCGGGCTATGGCTACACCTTC.

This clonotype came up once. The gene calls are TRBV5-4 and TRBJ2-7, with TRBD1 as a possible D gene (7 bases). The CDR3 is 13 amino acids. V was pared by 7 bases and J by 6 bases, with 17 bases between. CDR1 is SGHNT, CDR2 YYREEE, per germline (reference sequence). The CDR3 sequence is CASGPWQGGEQYV. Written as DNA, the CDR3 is TGTGCCAGCGGCCCGTGGCAGGGGGGCGAGCAGTACGTC.

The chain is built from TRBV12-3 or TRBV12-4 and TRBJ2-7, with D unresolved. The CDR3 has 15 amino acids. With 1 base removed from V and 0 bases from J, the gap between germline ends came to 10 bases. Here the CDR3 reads CASSLGYGTSYEQYF. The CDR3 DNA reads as TGTGCCAGCAGTTTAGGGTACGGCACCTCCTACGAGCAGTACTTC.

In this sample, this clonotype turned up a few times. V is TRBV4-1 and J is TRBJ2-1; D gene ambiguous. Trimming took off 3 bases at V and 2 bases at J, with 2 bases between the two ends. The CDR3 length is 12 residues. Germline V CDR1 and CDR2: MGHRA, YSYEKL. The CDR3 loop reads CASSQPYNEQFF. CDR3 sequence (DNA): TGCGCCAGCAGCCAGCCCTACAATGAGCAGTTCTTC.

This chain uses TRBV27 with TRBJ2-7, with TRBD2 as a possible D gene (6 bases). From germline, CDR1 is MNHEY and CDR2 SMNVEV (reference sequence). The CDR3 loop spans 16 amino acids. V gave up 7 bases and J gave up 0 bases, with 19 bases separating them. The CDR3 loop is CASTPLGTPSSYEQYF. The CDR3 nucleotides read TGTGCCAGCACCCCCCTAGGGACTCCTAGCTCCTACGAGCAGTACTTC.

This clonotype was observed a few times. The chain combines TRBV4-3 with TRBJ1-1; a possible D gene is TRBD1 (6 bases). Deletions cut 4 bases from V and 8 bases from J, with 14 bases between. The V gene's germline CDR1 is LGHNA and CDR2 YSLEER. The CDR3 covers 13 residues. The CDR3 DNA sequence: TGCGCCAGCAGCCCTAACAGGGTTGAGGAAGCTTTCTTT. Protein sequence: CASSPNRVEEAFF.

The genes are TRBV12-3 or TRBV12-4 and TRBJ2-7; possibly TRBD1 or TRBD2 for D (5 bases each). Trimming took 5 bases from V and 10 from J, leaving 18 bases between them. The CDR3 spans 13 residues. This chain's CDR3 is CASSLSDGADQYF. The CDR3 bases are TGTGCCAGCAGTCTATCCGACGGGGCGGACCAGTACTTC.

CDR3 region: CASSLTGGTEAFF. The DNA for the CDR3 is TGCGCCAGCAGCTTGACAGGGGGGACTGAAGCTTTCTTT. V gene TRBV5-1 combines with J gene TRBJ1-1; TRBD1 aligns across 8 bases. Per germline, CDR1 SGHRS and CDR2 YFSETQ. Trimming took 1 base from V and 5 from J; bases not matched to a gene: 1. This CDR3 region has 13 residues.

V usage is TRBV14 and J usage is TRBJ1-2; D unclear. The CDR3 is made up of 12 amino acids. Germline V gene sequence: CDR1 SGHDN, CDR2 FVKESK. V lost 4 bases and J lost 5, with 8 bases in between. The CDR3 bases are TGTGCCAGCAGCCCGACTTTATATGGCTACACCTTC. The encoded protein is CASSPTLYGYTF.

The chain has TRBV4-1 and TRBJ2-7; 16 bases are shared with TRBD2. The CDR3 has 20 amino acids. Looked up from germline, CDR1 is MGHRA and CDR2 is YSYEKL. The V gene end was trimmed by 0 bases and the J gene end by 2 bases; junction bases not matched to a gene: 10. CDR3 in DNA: TGCGCCAGCAGCCAAGATAGGGCCCCGGGACTAGCGGGGGGGCCCTACGAGCAGTACTTC. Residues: CASSQDRAPGLAGGPYEQYF.

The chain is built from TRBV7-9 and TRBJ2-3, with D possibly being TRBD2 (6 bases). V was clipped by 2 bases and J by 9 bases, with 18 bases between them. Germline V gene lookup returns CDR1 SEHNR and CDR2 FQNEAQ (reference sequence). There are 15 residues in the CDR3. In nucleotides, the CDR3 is TGTGCCAGCAGCTTAAGAGACGGGGTCGGAGGGACGCAGTATTTT. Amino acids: CASSLRDGVGGTQYF.

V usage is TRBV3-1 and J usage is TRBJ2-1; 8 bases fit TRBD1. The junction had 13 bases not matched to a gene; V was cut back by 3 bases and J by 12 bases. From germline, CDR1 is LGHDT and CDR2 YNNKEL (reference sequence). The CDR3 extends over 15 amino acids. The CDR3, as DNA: TGTGCCAGCAGCCACCAAAGAGGACAGGGCTCAACGCAGTTCTTC. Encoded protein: CASSHQRGQGSTQFF.

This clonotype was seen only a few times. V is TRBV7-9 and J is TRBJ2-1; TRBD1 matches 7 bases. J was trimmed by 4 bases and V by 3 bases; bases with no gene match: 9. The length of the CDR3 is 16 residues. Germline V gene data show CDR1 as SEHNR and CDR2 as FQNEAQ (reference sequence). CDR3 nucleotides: TGTGCCAGCAGCTTTGGCCCGGGACAGATATACAATGAGCAGTTCTTC. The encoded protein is CASSFGPGQIYNEQFF.

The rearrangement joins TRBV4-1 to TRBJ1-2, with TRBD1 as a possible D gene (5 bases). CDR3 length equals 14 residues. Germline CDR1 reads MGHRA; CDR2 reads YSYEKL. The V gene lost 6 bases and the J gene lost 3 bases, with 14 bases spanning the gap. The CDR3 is CASRQRQGDYGYTF. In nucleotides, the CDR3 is TGCGCCAGCAGACAGCGTCAGGGCGACTATGGCTACACCTTC.

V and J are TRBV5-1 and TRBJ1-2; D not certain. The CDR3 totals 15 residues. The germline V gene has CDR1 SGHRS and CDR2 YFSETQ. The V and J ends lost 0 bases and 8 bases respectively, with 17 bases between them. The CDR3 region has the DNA TGCGCCAGCAGCTTGGCCCTCAGGACCGAGAACGGCTACACCTTC. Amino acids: CASSLALRTENGYTF.

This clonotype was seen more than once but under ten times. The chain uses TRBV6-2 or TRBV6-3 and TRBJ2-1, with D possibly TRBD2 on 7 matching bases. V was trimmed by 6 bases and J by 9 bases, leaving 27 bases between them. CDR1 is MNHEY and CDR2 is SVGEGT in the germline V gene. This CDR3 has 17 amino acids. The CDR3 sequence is CASRYLAEGEQPPEQFF. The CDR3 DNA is TGTGCCAGCAGATACCTAGCGGAGGGGGAGCAGCCGCCTGAGCAGTTCTTC.

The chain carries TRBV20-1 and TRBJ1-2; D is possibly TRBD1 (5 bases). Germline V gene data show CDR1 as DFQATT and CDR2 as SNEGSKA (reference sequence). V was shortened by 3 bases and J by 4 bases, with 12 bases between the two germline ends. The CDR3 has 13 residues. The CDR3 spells CSASLEGPYGYTF. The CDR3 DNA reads TGCAGTGCTAGTTTGGAGGGACCCTATGGCTACACCTTC.

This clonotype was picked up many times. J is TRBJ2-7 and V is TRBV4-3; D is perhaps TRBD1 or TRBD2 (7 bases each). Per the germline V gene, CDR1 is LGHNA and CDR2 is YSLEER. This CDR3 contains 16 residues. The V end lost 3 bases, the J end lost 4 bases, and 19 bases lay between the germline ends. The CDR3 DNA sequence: TGCGCCAGCAGCCAGACAGACAGGGAGGGATTTTACGAGCAGTACTTC. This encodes CASSQTDREGFYEQYF.

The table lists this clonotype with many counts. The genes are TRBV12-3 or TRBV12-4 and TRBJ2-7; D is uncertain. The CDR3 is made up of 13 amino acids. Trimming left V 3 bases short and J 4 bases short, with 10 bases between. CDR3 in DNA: TGTGCCAGCAGTTTGGCGCCGGTTTACGAGCAGTACTTC. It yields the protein CASSLAPVYEQYF.

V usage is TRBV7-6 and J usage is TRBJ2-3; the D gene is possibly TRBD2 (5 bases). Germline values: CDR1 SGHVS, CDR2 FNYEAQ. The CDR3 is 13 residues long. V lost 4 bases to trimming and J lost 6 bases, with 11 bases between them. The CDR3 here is CASSSVLADTQYF. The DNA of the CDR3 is TGTGCCAGCAGCTCTGTATTAGCGGATACGCAGTATTTT. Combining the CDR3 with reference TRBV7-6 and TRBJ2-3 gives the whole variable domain GAGVSQSPRYKVTKRGQDVALRCDPISGHVSLYWYRQALGQGPEFLTYFNYEAQQDKSGLPNDRFSAERPEGSISTLTIQRTEQRDSAMYRCASSSVLADTQYFGPGTRLTVL.

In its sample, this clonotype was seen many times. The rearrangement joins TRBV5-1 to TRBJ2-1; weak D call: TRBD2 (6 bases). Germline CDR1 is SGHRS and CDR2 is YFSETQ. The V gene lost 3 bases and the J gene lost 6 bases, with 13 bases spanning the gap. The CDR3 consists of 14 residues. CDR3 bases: TGCGCCAGCAGCTCTACGGGGGACGGCAATGAGCAGTTCTTC. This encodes CASSSTGDGNEQFF.

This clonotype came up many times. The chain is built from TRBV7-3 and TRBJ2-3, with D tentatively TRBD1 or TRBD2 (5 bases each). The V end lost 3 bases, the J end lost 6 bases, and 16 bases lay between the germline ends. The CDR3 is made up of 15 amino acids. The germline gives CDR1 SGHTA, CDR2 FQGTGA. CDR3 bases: TGTGCCAGCAGCTTTGGGGGTTTTAGAAAGGATACGCAGTATTTT. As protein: CASSFGGFRKDTQYF.

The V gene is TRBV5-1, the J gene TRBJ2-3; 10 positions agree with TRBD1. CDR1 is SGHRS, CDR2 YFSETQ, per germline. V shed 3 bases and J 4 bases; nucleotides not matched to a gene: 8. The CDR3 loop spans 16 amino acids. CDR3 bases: TGCGCCAGCAGCTGGGGGACAGGGGTCCTCGCAGATACGCAGTATTTT. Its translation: CASSWGTGVLADTQYF.